What follows are 10 T cell receptor beta chains derived from one specimen sequenced in a study of regulatory T cells in long-lasting Graves disease. Time point noted: newly diagnosed GD, antithyroid drugs for less than 3 months. Isolated PBMC RNA provided the starting material for the TCR library. Libraries of TCR beta came from iRepertoire HTBI primers plus Arm-PCR of CDR3 regions. TCRdb fed the multiplex PCR reads into MiXCR, producing one record per CDR3 protein. This sample carries around 250,000 distinct CDR3 sequences, 20% of them seen once, and the ten largest clones take approximately 14%. The input for sequencing was peripheral blood mononuclear cells (PBMCs), taken at new diagnosis, from a patient treated with antithyroid drugs. These receptors were taken from a female donor with Graves disease.

This clonotype has a count of ten or more. The chain is built from TRBV15 and TRBJ1-5, with D possibly matching TRBD1 (6 bases). Germline CDR1 is LNHNV and CDR2 is YYDKDF (reference sequence). The CDR3 contains 15 residues. V lost 5 bases and J lost 5, with 16 bases in between. The CDR3 here is CATSPLGSGDQPQHF. Here the CDR3 DNA reads TGTGCCACCAGCCCCTTGGGGTCAGGGGATCAGCCCCAGCATTTT. Full variable domain (missing parts from reference TRBV15 and TRBJ1-5): DAMVIQNPRYQVTQFGKPVTLSCSQTLNHNVMYWYQQKSSQAPKLLFHYYDKDFNNEADTPDNFQSRRPNTSFCFLDIRSPGLGDTAMYLCATSPLGSGDQPQHFGDGTRLSIL.

There are a few counts of this clonotype. The V gene is TRBV20-1, the J gene TRBJ2-1; 11 bases agree with TRBD2. Trimming cost V 5 bases and J 2 bases; bases outside gene matches: 2. Germline V lookup: CDR1 DFQATT, CDR2 SNEGSKA (reference sequence). This CDR3 region has 14 residues. In DNA form, the CDR3 reads TGCAGTGCTGAGACTAGCGGGACCTACAATGAGCAGTTCTTC. It specifies CSAETSGTYNEQFF.

CDR3 nucleotide sequence: TGTGCCAGCAGCTTATCGGTGGGGTCATCCTACAATGAGCAGTTCTTC. Translating it yields CASSLSVGSSYNEQFF. This rearrangement joins TRBV7-2 to TRBJ2-1; D remains ambiguous. The CDR3 extends over 16 amino acids. The V and J ends lost 2 bases and 1 base respectively, with 12 bases between them. Germline lookup yields CDR1 SGHTA and CDR2 FQGNSA.

This clonotype was detected many times. The chain has TRBV7-2 and TRBJ2-7; no reliable D call. Germline lookup yields CDR1 SGHTA and CDR2 FQGNSA. V was cut by 8 bases and J by 0 bases, with 14 bases left in between. The CDR3 runs to 14 residues. The CDR3 DNA is TGTGCCAGCTTGCTAGGGCATAGCTCCTACGAGCAGTACTTC. It encodes CASLLGHSSYEQYF. Full variable domain (remainder filled in from reference TRBV7-2 and TRBJ2-7): GAGVSQSPSNKVTEKGKDVELRCDPISGHTALYWYRQSLGQGLEFLIYFQGNSAPDKSGLPSDRFSAERTGGSVSTLTIQRTQQEDSAVYLCASLLGHSSYEQYFGPGTRLTVT.

In its sample, this clonotype was seen many times. The chain has TRBV3-1 and TRBJ1-2; D is unresolved. CDR1 and CDR2 (germline): LGHDT, YNNKEL (reference sequence). Trimming cost V 3 bases and J 4 bases, with 9 bases left between them. The CDR3 sequence is 13 residues long. The CDR3 bases are TGTGCCAGCAGCCATCTTGAGGGCTATGGCTACACCTTC. Amino acids: CASSHLEGYGYTF.

The J gene is TRBJ1-2, the V gene TRBV11-2; TRBD1 aligns across 7 bases. The CDR3 length is 15 residues. Germline V gene lookup returns CDR1 SGHAT and CDR2 FQNNGV. The ends lost 4 bases at V and 4 bases at J; junction bases unmatched: 9. Here the CDR3 DNA reads TGTGCCAGCAGCTCGTCTAGGGACAGCTCCTATGGCTACACCTTC. Encoded protein: CASSSSRDSSYGYTF.

This clonotype has at least ten counts. The chain joins TRBV5-6 to TRBJ2-5; D possibly uses TRBD1 or TRBD2 (5 bases each). Between the trimmed V and J ends, which lost 2 bases and 4 bases, there was a span of 12 bases. Germline lookup yields CDR1 SGHDT and CDR2 YYEEEE. The CDR3 length is 14 residues. CDR3 in DNA: TGTGCCAGCAGCTTCCAGGGCCGGGGAGAGACCCAGTACTTC. It codes for CASSFQGRGETQYF.

In its sample, this clonotype was seen many times. The V call is TRBV7-8, the J call TRBJ2-7; a possible D gene is TRBD1 (5 bases). Looked up from germline, CDR1 is SGHVS and CDR2 is FQNEAQ. The CDR3 has 14 residues. The V gene lost 5 bases and the J gene lost 0 bases, with 11 bases spanning the gap. The CDR3 sequence is CASSKTEFSYEQYF. The DNA of the CDR3 is TGTGCCAGCAGCAAGACAGAATTCTCCTACGAGCAGTACTTC.

The V gene is TRBV24-1, the J gene TRBJ2-7, with D tentatively TRBD1 (5 bases). CDR1 is KGHDR and CDR2 is SFDVKD in the germline V gene. This CDR3 is built from 14 residues. The V and J ends lost 5 bases and 5 bases respectively, with 15 bases between them. CDR3 in amino acids: CATSGAGKVDEQYF. The CDR3 DNA follows: TGTGCCACCAGTGGGGCAGGGAAAGTTGACGAGCAGTACTTC.

The sample holds many counts of this clonotype. This chain joins TRBV5-6 and TRBJ1-2; 7 bases line up with TRBD1. The CDR3 consists of 14 residues. Looked up from germline, CDR1 is SGHDT and CDR2 is YYEEEE. The J segment lost 2 bases and the V segment lost 3 bases, leaving 4 bases of the junction unmatched. This CDR3 is CASSSVDRNYGYTF. In DNA, the CDR3 is TGTGCCAGCAGCTCGGTGGACAGGAACTATGGCTACACCTTC.